This T cell receptor beta chain was obtained from a study of cytomegalovirus exposure and HLA in healthy donors. In the PCR, 60 Vbeta and 13 Jbeta primers were used. This table comes from immunoSEQ multiplex PCR, and its TCRdb copy is limited to in-frame clones, with some not included. The profile covers more than 140,000 clones, with over 60% appearing a single time and approximately 0.66% taken by the ten largest. The CDR3 is made up of 11 amino acids. Germline assignment: CDR1 GTSNPN and CDR2 SVGIG (reference sequence). V was trimmed by 0 bases and J by 6 bases, leaving 5 bases between them. The origin of this receptor is a male donor in good health and CMV-seronegative. Sequenced input: PBMCs. The chain combines TRBV30 with TRBJ1-1; no clear D. CDR3 DNA: TGTGCCTGGAGTGTGTTCTCTGAAGCTTTCTTT. As protein: CAWSVFSEAFF.